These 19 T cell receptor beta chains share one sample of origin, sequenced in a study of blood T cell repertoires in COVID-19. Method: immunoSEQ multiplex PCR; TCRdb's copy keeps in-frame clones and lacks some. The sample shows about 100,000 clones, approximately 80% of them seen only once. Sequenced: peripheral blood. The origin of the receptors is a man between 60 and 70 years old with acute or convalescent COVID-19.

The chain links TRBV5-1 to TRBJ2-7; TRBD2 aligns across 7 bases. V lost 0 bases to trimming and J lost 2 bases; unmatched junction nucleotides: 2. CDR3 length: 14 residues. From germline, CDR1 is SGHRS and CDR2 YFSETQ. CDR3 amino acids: CASSLGEGPYEQYF. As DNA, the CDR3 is TGCGCCAGCAGCTTGGGGGAGGGCCCCTACGAGCAGTACTTC.

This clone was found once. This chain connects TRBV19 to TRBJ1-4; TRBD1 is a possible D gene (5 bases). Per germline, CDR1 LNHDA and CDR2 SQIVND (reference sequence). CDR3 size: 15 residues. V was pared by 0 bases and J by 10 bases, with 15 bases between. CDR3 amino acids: CASSIDQGATVKLFF. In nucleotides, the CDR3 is TGTGCCAGTAGTATAGATCAAGGGGCGACGGTAAAACTGTTTTTT.

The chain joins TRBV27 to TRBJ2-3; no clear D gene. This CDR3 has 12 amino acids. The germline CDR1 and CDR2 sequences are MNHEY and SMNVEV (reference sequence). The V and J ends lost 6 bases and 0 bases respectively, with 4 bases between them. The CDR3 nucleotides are TGTGCCAGCAGGCAGAGCACAGATACGCAGTATTTT. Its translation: CASRQSTDTQYF.

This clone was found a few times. CDR3 sequence reads: CASSYLPRGTIYSPLHF. The CDR3, as DNA: TGCGCCAGCAGCTACCTTCCCCGGGGGACTATATATTCACCCCTCCACTTT. This chain joins TRBV5-1 and TRBJ1-6, with TRBD1 as a possible D gene (5 bases). Germline CDR1 SGHRS, CDR2 YFSETQ. The CDR3 is made up of 17 amino acids. V lost 3 bases and J 8 bases, leaving 21 bases between the germline ends.

CDR3 in amino acids: CASRAGGSYEQYF. CDR3 nucleotides: TGTGCCAGCCGAGCGGGAGGTTCCTACGAGCAGTACTTC. The rearrangement links TRBV12-3 or TRBV12-4 to TRBJ2-7; 9 bases align to TRBD2. The CDR3 has 13 amino acids. The V gene end was trimmed by 8 bases and the J gene end by 1 base; junction bases not matched to a gene: 3.

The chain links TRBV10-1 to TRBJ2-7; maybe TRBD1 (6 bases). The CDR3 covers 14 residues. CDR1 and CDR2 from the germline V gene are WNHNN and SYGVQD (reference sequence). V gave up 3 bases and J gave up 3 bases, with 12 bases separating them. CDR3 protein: CASSETGTRYEQYF. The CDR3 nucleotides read TGCGCCAGCAGTGAAACAGGGACCCGCTACGAGCAGTACTTC.

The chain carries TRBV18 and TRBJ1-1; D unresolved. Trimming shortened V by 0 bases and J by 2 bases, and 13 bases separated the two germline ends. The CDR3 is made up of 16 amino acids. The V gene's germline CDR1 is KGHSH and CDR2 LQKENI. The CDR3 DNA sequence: TGTGCCAGCTCACCACCGAGCAAGGCGGGCAACACTGAAGCTTTCTTT. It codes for CASSPPSKAGNTEAFF.

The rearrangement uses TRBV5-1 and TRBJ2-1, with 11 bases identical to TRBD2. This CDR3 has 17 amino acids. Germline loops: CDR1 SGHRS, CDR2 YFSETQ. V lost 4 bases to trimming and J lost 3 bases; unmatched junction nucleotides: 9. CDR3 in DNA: TGCGCCAGCAGCCCGGGACTAGCGGCAGAGCTCTACAATGAGCAGTTCTTC. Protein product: CASSPGLAAELYNEQFF. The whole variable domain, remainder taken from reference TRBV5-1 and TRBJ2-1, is KAGVTQTPRYLIKTRGQQVTLSCSPISGHRSVSWYQQTPGQGLQFLFEYFSETQRNKGNFPGRFSGRQFSNSRSEMNVSTLELGDSALYLCASSPGLAAELYNEQFFGPGTRLTVL.

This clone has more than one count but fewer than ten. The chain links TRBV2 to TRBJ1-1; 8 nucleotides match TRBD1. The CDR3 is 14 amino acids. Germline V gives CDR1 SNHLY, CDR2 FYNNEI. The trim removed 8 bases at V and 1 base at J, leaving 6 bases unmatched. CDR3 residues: CASRTGTANTEAFF. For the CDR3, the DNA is TGTGCCAGCCGGACAGGGACGGCGAACACTGAAGCTTTCTTT.

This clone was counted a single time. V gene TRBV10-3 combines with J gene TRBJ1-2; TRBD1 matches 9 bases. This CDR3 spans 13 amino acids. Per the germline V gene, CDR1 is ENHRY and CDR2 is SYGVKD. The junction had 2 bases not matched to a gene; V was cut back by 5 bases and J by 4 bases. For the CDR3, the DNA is TGTGCCATCAGTACGGGACAGGGCTATGGCTACACCTTC. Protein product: CAISTGQGYGYTF.

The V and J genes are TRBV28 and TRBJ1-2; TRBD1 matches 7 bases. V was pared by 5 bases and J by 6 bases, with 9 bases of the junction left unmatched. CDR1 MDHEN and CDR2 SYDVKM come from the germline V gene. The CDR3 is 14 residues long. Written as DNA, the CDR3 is TGTGCCAGCAGTGCGGGACAGCGAAGGCATGGCTACACCTTC. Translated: CASSAGQRRHGYTF.

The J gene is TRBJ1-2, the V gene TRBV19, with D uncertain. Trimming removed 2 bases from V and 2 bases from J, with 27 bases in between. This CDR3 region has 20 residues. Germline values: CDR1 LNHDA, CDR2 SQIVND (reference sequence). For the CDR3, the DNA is TGTGCCAGTAGTATATACTATGGTTGGCAGCCTGTTAACTTCAACTATGGCTACACCTTC. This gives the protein CASSIYYGWQPVNFNYGYTF.

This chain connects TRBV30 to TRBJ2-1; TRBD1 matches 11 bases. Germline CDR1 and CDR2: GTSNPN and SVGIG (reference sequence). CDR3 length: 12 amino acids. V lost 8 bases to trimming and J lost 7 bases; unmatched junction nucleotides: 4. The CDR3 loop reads CARGQGANEQFF. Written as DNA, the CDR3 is TGTGCCCGCGGACAGGGGGCTAATGAGCAGTTCTTC.

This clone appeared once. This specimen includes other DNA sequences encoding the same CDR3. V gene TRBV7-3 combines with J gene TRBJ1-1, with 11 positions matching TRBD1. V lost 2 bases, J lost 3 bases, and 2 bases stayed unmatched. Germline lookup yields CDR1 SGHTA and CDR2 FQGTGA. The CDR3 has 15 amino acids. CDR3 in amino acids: CASSLLDRGHTEAFF. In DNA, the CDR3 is TGTGCCAGCAGCTTATTGGACAGGGGGCACACTGAAGCTTTCTTT. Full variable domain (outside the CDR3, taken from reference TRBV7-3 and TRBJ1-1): GAGVSQTPSNKVTEKGKYVELRCDPISGHTALYWYRQSLGQGPEFLIYFQGTGAADDSGLPNDRFFAVRPEGSVSTLKIQRTERGDSAVYLCASSLLDRGHTEAFFGQGTRLTVV.

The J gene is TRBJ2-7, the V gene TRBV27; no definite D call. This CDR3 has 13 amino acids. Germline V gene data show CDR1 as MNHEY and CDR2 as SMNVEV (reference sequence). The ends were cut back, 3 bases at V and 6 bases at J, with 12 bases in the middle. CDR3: CASSFLADSEQYF. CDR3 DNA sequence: TGTGCCAGCAGTTTCCTGGCGGATTCCGAGCAGTACTTC.

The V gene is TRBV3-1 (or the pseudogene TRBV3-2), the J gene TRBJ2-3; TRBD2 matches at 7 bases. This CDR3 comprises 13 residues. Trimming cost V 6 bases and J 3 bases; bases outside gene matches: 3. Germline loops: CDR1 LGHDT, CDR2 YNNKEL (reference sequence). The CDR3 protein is CASSRLATDTQYF. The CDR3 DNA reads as TGTGCCAGCAGTCGACTAGCAACAGATACGCAGTATTTT.

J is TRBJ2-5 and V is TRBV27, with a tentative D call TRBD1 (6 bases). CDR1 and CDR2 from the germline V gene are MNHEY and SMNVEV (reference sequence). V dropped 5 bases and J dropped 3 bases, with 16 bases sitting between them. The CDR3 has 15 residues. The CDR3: CASSLGPDREETQYF. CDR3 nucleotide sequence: TGTGCCAGCAGTCTAGGTCCGGACAGAGAAGAGACCCAGTACTTC.

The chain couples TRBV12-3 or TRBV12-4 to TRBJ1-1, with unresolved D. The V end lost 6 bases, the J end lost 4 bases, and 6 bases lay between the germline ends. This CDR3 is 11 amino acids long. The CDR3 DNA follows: TGTGCCAGCAGGCTCGGCACTGAAGCTTTCTTT. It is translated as CASRLGTEAFF.

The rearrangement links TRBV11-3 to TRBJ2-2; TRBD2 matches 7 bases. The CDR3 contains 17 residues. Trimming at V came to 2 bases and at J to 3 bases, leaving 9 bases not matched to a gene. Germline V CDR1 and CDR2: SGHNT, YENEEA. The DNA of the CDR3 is TGTGCCAGCAGCTTACGGGTCTGGGGGGGACACACCGGGGAGCTGTTTTTT. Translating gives CASSLRVWGGHTGELFF.